The 3 T cell receptor beta chains in this list originate from one sample, sequenced in a study of cytomegalovirus exposure and HLA in healthy donors. Primers included in the PCR were 60 Vbeta and 13 Jbeta primers. Clones were sequenced by immunoSEQ multiplex PCR, and TCRdb holds only the in-frame ones, with some missing. The table shows about 160,000 clones, with about 80% occurring only once. The sequenced sample consisted of PBMCs. Receptor source: a man aged 25 to 40 in good health and CMV-seropositive.

The genes are TRBV7-3 and TRBJ2-1; 7 nucleotides align to TRBD1. The CDR3 length is 13 residues. Germline loops: CDR1 SGHTA, CDR2 FQGTGA. After removal of 5 bases from V and 12 bases from J, the junction contained 10 bases not matched to a gene. CDR3 region: CASSPETHRGQFF. CDR3 in DNA: TGTGCCAGCAGCCCCGAGACCCACAGGGGGCAGTTCTTC.

The genes are TRBV2 and TRBJ1-1; 8 bases are shared with TRBD1. Germline CDR1 SNHLY, CDR2 FYNNEI. V dropped 2 bases and J dropped 1; count of bases not matched to a gene: 6. This CDR3 contains 16 residues. The CDR3 loop is CASSEPSGGQNTEAFF. CDR3 bases: TGTGCCAGCAGTGAACCTTCAGGGGGCCAGAACACTGAAGCTTTCTTT.

The rearrangement joins TRBV30 to TRBJ1-1, with 10 bases that match TRBD1. The CDR3 consists of 15 residues. J gave up 1 base and V 3 bases, and 5 bases lay outside the gene matches. Germline values: CDR1 GTSNPN, CDR2 SVGIG (reference sequence). CDR3 sequence (DNA): TGTGCCTGGAGGGCTAGGACAGGGGGGAACACTGAAGCTTTCTTT. Translation: CAWRARTGGNTEAFF.